The entry below describes one T cell receptor (beta chain). The CDR3 covers 15 residues. The J segment lost 8 bases and the V segment lost 4 bases, leaving 9 bases of the junction unmatched. CDR1 MGHDK and CDR2 SYGVNS come from the germline V gene. This entry comes from a study of cytomegalovirus exposure and HLA in healthy donors. A multiplex PCR was run with 60 Vbeta primers and 13 Jbeta primers. This table comes from immunoSEQ multiplex PCR, and its TCRdb copy is limited to in-frame clones, with some not included. The data hold 100,000 to 150,000 clones, with roughly 72% observed a single time. This TCR was sampled from a male donor in good health and CMV-seronegative. This chain joins TRBV25-1 and TRBJ2-3; 10 positions agree with TRBD2. The sequencing input was PBMCs. The CDR3 nucleotides are TGTGCCAGCAGTGGGGAGACTAGCGGGTTGGCTACGCAGTATTTT. It translates to CASSGETSGLATQYF.